These 17 T cell receptor beta chains were sequenced from one sample in a study of blood T cell repertoires in COVID-19. TCRdb keeps only in-frame clones here, not all; method: immunoSEQ multiplex PCR. This table has approximately 110,000 clones, approximately 62% appearing once. What was sequenced was peripheral blood. Every receptor here comes from an elderly man with acute or convalescent COVID-19.

The rearrangement links TRBV18 to TRBJ2-7; tentative D call: TRBD2 (6 bases). The CDR3 has 14 amino acids. Germline CDR1 KGHSH, CDR2 LQKENI. Trimming left V 4 bases short and J 9 bases short, with 19 bases between. The DNA of the CDR3 is TGTGCCAGCTCACTTGGGGGGACCTCCGCCAGGCAGTACTTC. Its translation: CASSLGGTSARQYF.

The table lists this clone with a few counts. The J gene is TRBJ1-1, the V gene TRBV6-5; possibly TRBD1 for D (5 bases). The germline V gene has CDR1 MNHEY and CDR2 SVGAGI. Trimming took 2 bases from V and 4 from J, leaving 8 bases between them. This CDR3 is 13 amino acids long. CDR3 coding DNA: TGTGCCAGCAGTTACCGGCAGGGCACTGAAGCTTTCTTT. Amino acids: CASSYRQGTEAFF.

The J gene is TRBJ2-2, the V gene TRBV3-1 (or the pseudogene TRBV3-2), with 9 bases that match TRBD1. Per germline, CDR1 LGHDT and CDR2 YNNKEL (reference sequence). J lost 7 bases, V lost 4 bases, and 4 bases had no gene match. The CDR3 totals 14 residues. CDR3 nucleotides: TGTGCCAGCAGCCCCGGGACAGGGAACGGGGAGCTGTTTTTT. Amino acids: CASSPGTGNGELFF.

The chain uses TRBV3-1 (or the pseudogene TRBV3-2) and TRBJ2-7, with D perhaps TRBD1 (5 bases). Trimming pared 0 bases from V and 0 bases from J, leaving 12 bases between. Germline loops: CDR1 LGHDT, CDR2 YNNKEL (reference sequence). CDR3 length: 16 amino acids. The CDR3 reads CASSQEAGRLSYEQYF. CDR3 coding DNA: TGTGCCAGCAGCCAAGAGGCAGGGCGACTCTCCTACGAGCAGTACTTC.

This chain links TRBV10-3 with TRBJ2-7, with 10 nucleotides matching TRBD1. CDR3 size: 13 residues. V gave up 6 bases and J gave up 2 bases; unmatched junction bases: 1. Per the germline V gene, CDR1 is ENHRY and CDR2 is SYGVKD. The CDR3 nucleotides are TGTGCCATCAGGGGACAGGGGACCTACGAGCAGTACTTC. Its protein product is CAIRGQGTYEQYF.

V is TRBV4-3 and J is TRBJ2-3, with D possibly matching TRBD1 (6 bases). This CDR3 spans 14 amino acids. Trimming left V 1 base short and J 6 bases short, with 11 bases between. Germline CDR1 is LGHNA and CDR2 is YSLEER. CDR3 in amino acids: CASSQVTGSDTQYF. Here the CDR3 DNA reads TGCGCCAGCAGCCAAGTCACAGGGTCCGATACGCAGTATTTT.

This chain uses TRBV9 with TRBJ1-4, with 9 nucleotides matching TRBD1. V gave up 3 bases and J gave up 8 bases; unmatched junction bases: 8. Germline CDR1 SGDLS, CDR2 YYNGEE. This CDR3 is 15 amino acids long. This chain's CDR3 is CASSEGTGMGEKLFF. CDR3 coding DNA: TGTGCCAGCAGCGAGGGGACAGGGATGGGGGAAAAACTGTTTTTT.

The V gene is TRBV2, the J gene TRBJ2-1; no clear D gene. This CDR3 region has 15 residues. The germline gives CDR1 SNHLY, CDR2 FYNNEI. V lost 5 bases and J 10 bases, leaving 21 bases between the germline ends. The CDR3 loop is CASSPSIAPAGEQFF. CDR3 nucleotides: TGTGCCAGCAGTCCAAGCATAGCTCCAGCCGGGGAGCAGTTCTTC. Filled out from reference TRBV2 and TRBJ2-1, the complete variable domain reads EPEVTQTPSHQVTQMGQEVILRCVPISNHLYFYWYRQILGQKVEFLVSFYNNEISEKSEIFDDQFSVERPDGSNFTLKIRSTKLEDSAMYFCASSPSIAPAGEQFFGPGTRLTVL.

A few counts support this clone. The J gene is TRBJ2-3, the V gene TRBV11-2; TRBD2 matches at 8 bases. The ends lost 5 bases at V and 6 bases at J; junction bases unmatched: 13. The germline gives CDR1 SGHAT, CDR2 FQNNGV. This CDR3 is 16 amino acids long. CDR3 sequence (DNA): TGTGCCAGCAGCCTGATGGGACTAGTACGAAGGGATACGCAGTATTTT. Amino acid sequence: CASSLMGLVRRDTQYF.

The rearrangement joins TRBV5-4 to TRBJ2-5, with 7 bases fitting TRBD1. The germline V gene has CDR1 SGHNT and CDR2 YYREEE (reference sequence). The ends lost 5 bases at V and 5 bases at J; junction bases unmatched: 6. The CDR3 loop spans 13 amino acids. The CDR3 spells CASRGGQRETQYF. As DNA, the CDR3 is TGTGCCAGCAGAGGGGGACAGAGGGAGACCCAGTACTTC.

This sequence joins TRBV5-6 and TRBJ1-2; D possibly corresponds to TRBD1 (6 bases). Germline-derived CDR1 and CDR2 are SGHDT and YYEEEE. The germline V and J ends were trimmed by 3 bases and 0 bases, with 15 bases remaining between them. CDR3 length equals 16 residues. CDR3 region: CASSYTPGVTNYGYTF. The CDR3 DNA is TGTGCCAGCAGCTATACACCAGGGGTTACTAACTATGGCTACACCTTC.

The chain couples TRBV5-1 to TRBJ2-1; possible D gene TRBD2, 5 bases. The CDR3 loop spans 17 amino acids. The germline V and J ends were trimmed by 1 base and 8 bases, with 22 bases remaining between them. The germline V gene encodes CDR1 SGHRS and CDR2 YFSETQ. Here the CDR3 reads CASSLRAHMGLGDEQFF. The CDR3 DNA reads TGCGCCAGCAGCTTGAGGGCGCACATGGGCCTCGGGGATGAGCAGTTCTTC.

This clone showed up just a few times. V usage is TRBV6-2 or TRBV6-3 and J usage is TRBJ2-3; 7 bases match TRBD2. Germline V CDR1 and CDR2: MNHEY, SVGEGT. J lost 1 base, V lost 2 bases, and 6 bases had no gene match. CDR3 length: 16 amino acids. The CDR3 DNA reads TGTGCCAGCAGTTACACCCGACTAGCAGGCACAGATACGCAGTATTTT. This translates into CASSYTRLAGTDTQYF.

This rearrangement joins TRBV5-1 to TRBJ2-3; D perhaps matches TRBD2 (6 bases). Germline CDR1 is SGHRS and CDR2 is YFSETQ. CDR3 length: 15 residues. V was clipped by 0 bases and J by 1 base, with 9 bases between them. The CDR3 protein is CASSLGDFGTDTQYF. The CDR3 nucleotides are TGCGCCAGCAGCTTGGGGGACTTCGGCACAGATACGCAGTATTTT.

This clone was seen many times. This chain joins TRBV9 and TRBJ2-1, with D perhaps TRBD1 (5 bases). Trimming cost V 4 bases and J 0 bases, with 14 bases left between them. This CDR3 has 16 amino acids. Looked up from germline, CDR1 is SGDLS and CDR2 is YYNGEE. The CDR3 nucleotides are TGTGCCAGCAGCTCTTACAGGTTGAGCTCCTACAATGAGCAGTTCTTC. Protein: CASSSYRLSSYNEQFF.

V is TRBV9 and J is TRBJ1-3; weak D call: TRBD1 (5 bases). CDR1 is SGDLS, CDR2 YYNGEE, per germline. This CDR3 has 15 amino acids. Trimming left V 2 bases short and J 0 bases short, with 9 bases between. The CDR3: CASSVLDNSGNTIYF. CDR3 coding DNA: TGTGCCAGCAGCGTGTTGGACAACTCTGGAAACACCATATATTTT.

The rearrangement links TRBV5-1 to TRBJ2-7; TRBD1 aligns across 10 bases. The V gene's germline CDR1 is SGHRS and CDR2 YFSETQ. V was clipped by 3 bases and J by 6 bases; unmatched bases: 6. The length of the CDR3 is 14 residues. The CDR3 DNA reads as TGCGCCAGCAGCTGGTTGACAGGGGGCGGCGAGCAGTACTTC. Its protein is CASSWLTGGGEQYF.